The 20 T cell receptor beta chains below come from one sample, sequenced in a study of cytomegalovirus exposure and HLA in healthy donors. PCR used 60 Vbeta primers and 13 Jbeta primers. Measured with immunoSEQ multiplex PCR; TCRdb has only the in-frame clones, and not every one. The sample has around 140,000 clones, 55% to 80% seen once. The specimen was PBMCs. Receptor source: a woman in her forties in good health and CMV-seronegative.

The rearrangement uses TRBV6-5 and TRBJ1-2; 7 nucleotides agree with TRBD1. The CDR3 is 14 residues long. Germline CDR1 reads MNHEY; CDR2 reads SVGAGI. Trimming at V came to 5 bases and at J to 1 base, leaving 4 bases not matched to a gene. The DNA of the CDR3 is TGTGCCAGCAGTAATGGGGACAGTAACTATGGCTACACCTTC. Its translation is CASSNGDSNYGYTF.

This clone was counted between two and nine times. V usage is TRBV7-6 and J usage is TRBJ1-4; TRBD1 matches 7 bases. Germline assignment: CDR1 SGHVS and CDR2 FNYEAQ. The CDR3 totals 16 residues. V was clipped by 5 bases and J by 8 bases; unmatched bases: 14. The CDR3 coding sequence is TGTGCCAGCAGCCTGACCTATGGGACAGCCAGGGAAAAACTGTTTTTT. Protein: CASSLTYGTAREKLFF.

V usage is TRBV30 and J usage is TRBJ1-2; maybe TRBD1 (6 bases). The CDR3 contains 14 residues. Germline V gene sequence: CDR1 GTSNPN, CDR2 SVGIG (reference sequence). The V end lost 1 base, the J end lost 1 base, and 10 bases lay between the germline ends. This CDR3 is CAWSGTRGNYGYTF. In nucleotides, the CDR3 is TGTGCCTGGAGTGGGACCAGGGGTAACTATGGCTACACCTTC.

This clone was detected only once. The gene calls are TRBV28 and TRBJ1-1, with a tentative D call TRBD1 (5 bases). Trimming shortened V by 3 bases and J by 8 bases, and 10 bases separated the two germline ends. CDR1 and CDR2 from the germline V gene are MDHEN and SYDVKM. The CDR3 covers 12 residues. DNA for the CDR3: TGTGCCAGCAGTTTTCGAAACAGGGAAGCTTTCTTT. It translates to CASSFRNREAFF.

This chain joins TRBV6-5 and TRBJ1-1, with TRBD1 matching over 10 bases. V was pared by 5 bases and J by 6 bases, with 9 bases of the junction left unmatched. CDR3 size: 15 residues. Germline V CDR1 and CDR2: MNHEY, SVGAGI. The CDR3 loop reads CASSRPGTGAPEAFF. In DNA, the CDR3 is TGTGCCAGCAGTCGCCCCGGGACAGGGGCGCCTGAAGCTTTCTTT.

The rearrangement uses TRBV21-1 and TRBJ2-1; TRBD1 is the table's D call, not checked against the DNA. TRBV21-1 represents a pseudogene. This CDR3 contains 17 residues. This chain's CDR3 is CASSKALSQTDYNEQFF. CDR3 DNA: TGTGCCAGCAGCAAAGCGCTTTCACAGACCGACTACAATGAGCAGTTCTTC.

As DNA, the CDR3 is TGTGCCAGCAGCTTTACAGGGGGACGCTACACCTTC. It translates to CASSFTGGRYTF. The gene calls are TRBV5-6 and TRBJ1-2; TRBD1 aligns across 8 bases. CDR1 and CDR2 (germline): SGHDT, YYEEEE. Trimming cost V 2 bases and J 9 bases; bases outside gene matches: 3. This CDR3 comprises 12 residues.

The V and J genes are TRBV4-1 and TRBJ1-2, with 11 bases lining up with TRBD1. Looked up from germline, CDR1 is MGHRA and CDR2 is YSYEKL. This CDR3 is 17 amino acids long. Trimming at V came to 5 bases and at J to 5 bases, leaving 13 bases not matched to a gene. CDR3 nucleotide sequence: TGCGCCAGCAGCGGACAGGGGGCTCAACACCGTCCTTATGGCTACACCTTC. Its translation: CASSGQGAQHRPYGYTF.

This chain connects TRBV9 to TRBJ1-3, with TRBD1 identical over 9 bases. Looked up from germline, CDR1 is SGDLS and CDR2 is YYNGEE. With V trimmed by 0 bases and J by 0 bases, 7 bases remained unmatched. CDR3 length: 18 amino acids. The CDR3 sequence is CASSVGTGASISGNTIYF. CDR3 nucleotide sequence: TGTGCCAGCAGCGTAGGGACAGGGGCCTCGATCTCTGGAAACACCATATATTTT.

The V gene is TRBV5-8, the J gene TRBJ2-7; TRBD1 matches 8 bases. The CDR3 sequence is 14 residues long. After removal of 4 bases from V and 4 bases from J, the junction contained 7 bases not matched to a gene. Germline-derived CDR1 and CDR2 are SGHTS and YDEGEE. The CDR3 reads CASSLGQGLYEQYF. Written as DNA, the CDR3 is TGTGCCAGCAGCCTTGGACAGGGATTATACGAGCAGTACTTC.

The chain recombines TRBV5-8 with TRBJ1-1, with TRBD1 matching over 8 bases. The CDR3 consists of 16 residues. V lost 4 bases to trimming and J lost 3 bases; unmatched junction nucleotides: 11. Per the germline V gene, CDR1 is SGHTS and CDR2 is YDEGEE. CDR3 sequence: CASSPRGQGKDTEAFF. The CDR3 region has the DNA TGTGCCAGCAGCCCCCGCGGACAGGGCAAGGACACTGAAGCTTTCTTT.

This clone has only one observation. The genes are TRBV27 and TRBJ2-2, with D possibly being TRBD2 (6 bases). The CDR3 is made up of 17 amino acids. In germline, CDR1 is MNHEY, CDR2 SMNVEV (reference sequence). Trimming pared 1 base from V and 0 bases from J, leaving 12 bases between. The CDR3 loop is CASSLFGGNANTGELFF. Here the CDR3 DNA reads TGTGCCAGCAGTTTATTTGGGGGGAATGCGAACACCGGGGAGCTGTTTTTT.

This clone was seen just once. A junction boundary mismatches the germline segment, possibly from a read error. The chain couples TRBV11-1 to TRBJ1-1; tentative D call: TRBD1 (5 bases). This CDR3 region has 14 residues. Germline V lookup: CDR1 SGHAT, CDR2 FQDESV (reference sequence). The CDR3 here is CTSSLDGEDTESFF. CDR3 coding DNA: TGTACCAGCAGCTTAGATGGGGAGGACACTGAATCTTTCTTT.

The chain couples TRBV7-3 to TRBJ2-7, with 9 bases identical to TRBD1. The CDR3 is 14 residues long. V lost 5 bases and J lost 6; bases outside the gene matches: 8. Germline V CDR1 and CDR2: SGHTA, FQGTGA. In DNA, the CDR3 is TGTGCCAGCAGCCCCCGGGACAGGGACGGCGAGCAGTACTTC. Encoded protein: CASSPRDRDGEQYF.

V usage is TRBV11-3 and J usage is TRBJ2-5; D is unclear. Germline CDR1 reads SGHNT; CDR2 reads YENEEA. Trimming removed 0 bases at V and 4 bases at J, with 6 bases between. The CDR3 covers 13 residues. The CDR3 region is CASSLENRETQYF. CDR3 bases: TGTGCCAGCAGCTTAGAGAACAGAGAGACCCAGTACTTC.

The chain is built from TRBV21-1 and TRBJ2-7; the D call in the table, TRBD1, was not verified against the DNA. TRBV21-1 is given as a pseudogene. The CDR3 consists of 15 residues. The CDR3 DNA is TGTGCCAGCAGCAAGCCGGGACAGGGGAACTACGAGCAGTACTTC. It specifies CASSKPGQGNYEQYF.

The CDR3 region is CASSAKGTGNYEQYF. The DNA of the CDR3 is TGTGCCAGTAGTGCAAAAGGGACAGGGAACTACGAGCAGTACTTC. J is TRBJ2-5 and V is TRBV19; TRBD1 matches 9 bases. With the DNA end fitting TRBJ2-7 better, the J assignment may be wrong. CDR1 and CDR2 (germline): LNHDA, SQIVND (reference sequence). The CDR3 covers 15 residues.

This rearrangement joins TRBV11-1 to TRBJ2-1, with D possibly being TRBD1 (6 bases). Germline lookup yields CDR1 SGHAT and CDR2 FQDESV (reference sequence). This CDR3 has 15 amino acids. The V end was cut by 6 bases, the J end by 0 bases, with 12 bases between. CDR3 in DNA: TGTGCCAGCAGGGTAACAGGGAGCTCCTACAATGAGCAGTTCTTC. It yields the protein CASRVTGSSYNEQFF.

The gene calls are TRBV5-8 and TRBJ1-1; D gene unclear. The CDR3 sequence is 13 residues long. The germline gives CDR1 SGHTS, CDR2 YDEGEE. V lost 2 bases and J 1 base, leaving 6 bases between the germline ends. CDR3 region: CASSFRGNTEAFF. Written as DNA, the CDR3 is TGTGCCAGCAGCTTTCGGGGGAACACTGAAGCTTTCTTT.

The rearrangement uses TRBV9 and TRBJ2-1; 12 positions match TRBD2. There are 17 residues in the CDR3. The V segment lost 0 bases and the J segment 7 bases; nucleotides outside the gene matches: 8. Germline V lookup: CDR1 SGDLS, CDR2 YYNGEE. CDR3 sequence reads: CASSVASGGAWGNEQFF. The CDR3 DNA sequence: TGTGCCAGCAGCGTAGCTAGCGGGGGGGCCTGGGGGAATGAGCAGTTCTTC.